This T cell receptor beta chain emerged from a study of cytomegalovirus exposure and HLA in healthy donors. Study-level information: Some 200 million T cells yielded 117 million unique TCR beta sequences in earlier analysis.

General study points: CMV serostatus was the only immune exposure information that was available.

The PCR contained 60 Vbeta and 13 Jbeta primers. Sequenced by immunoSEQ multiplex PCR; TCRdb stores in-frame clones only, minus some. The sample consists of 180,000 or so clones, about four fifths of them appearing once. This clone was counted once. Its target is not known. Per germline, CDR1 GTSNPN and CDR2 SVGIG (reference sequence). The CDR3 is made up of 17 amino acids. J is TRBJ2-5 and V is TRBV30; 8 bases are shared with TRBD1. The end of the DNA aligns better with TRBJ2-7, so the J call may be wrong. The clonotype comes from a female donor in good health and CMV-seronegative. Input material: PBMCs. The CDR3 loop reads CAWSLRWGQASSYEQYF. The CDR3 nucleotides read TGTGCCTGGAGTCTCCGCTGGGGACAGGCAAGCTCCTACGAGCAGTACTTC.